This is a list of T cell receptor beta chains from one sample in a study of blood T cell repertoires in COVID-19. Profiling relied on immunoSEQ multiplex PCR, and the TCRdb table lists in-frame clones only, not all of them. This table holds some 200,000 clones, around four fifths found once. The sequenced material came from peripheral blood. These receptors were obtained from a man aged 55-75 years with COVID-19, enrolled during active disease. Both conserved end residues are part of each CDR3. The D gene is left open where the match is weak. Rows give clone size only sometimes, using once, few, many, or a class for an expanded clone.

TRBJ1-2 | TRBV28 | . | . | TGTGCCAGCAGCCCTAGCCTCCCGCGGGGCTACACCTTC | CASSPSLPRGYTF
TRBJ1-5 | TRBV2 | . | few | TGTGCCAGCAGTGACAGTAATCAGCCCCAGCATTTT | CASSDSNQPQHF
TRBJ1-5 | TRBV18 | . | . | TGTGCCAGCTCTCGGACAGTCGATAGCAATCAGCCCCAGCATTTT | CASSRTVDSNQPQHF
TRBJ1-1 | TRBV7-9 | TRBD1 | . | TGTGCCAGCAGCTTTGACAGGGGTGACACTGAAGCTTTCTTT | CASSFDRGDTEAFF
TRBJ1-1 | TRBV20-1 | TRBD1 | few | TGCAGTGCTAGTTCAGGGGGCGCGGCTTTCTTT | CSASSGGAAFF
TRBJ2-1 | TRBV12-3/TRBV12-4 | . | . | TGTGCCAGCAGTTTACAGATATACAATGAGCAGTTCTTC | CASSLQIYNEQFF
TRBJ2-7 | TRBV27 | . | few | TGTGCCAGCAAGTCCAGCGCCTCCTACGAGCAGTACTTC | CASKSSASYEQYF
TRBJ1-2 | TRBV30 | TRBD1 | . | TGTGCCTGGAGCGGACAGGGTACCCAGTTAGATGGCTACACCTTC | CAWSGQGTQLDGYTF
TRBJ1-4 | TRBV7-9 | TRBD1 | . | TGTGCCAGCAGCTTAGGTGGGGACAGGCTAAAACTGTTTTTT | CASSLGGDRLKLFF
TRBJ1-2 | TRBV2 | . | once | TGTGCCAGCAGTGCTTCAGGCCCCTATGGCTACACCTTC | CASSASGPYGYTF
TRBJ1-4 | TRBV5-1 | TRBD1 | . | TGCGCCAGCAGCAGCACCGGGACAGGGGGAGAAAAACTGTTTTTT | CASSSTGTGGEKLFF
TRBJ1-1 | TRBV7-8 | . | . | TGTGCCAGCAGACGACAGGAGGGAACTGAAGCTTTCTTT | CASRRQEGTEAFF
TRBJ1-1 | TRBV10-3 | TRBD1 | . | TGTGCCATCAGGGACCCCGGGACAGAGAACACTGAAGCTTTCTTT | CAIRDPGTENTEAFF
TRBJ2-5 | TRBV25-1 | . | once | TGTGCCAGCAGTGAATATAGGCCCCTAGCAGCCCAAGAGACCCAGTACTTC | CASSEYRPLAAQETQYF
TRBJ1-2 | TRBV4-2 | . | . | TGTGCCAGCAGCCAGGATAAAAACAGTGCTAACTATGGCTACACCTTC | CASSQDKNSANYGYTF
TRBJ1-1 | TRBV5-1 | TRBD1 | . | TGCGCCAGTCAACAGGGGGCAACGTCGGAGACTGAAGCTTTCTTT | CASQQGATSETEAFF
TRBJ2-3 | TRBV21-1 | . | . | TGTGCCAGCACTAGCGGGTATCGCACAGATACGCAGTATTTT | CASTSGYRTDTQYF
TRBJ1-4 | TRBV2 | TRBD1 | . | TGTGCCAGCAGCGCCGGGACAGGGAACGAAAAACTGTTTTTT | CASSAGTGNEKLFF
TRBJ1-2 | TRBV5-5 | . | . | TGTGCCAGCAGCCCGGGAGGTAGTGCTCCTTATGGCTACACCTTC | CASSPGGSAPYGYTF
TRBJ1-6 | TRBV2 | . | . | TGTGCCAGCAATCGGGGATTTCCTAATTCACCCCTCCACTTT | CASNRGFPNSPLHF
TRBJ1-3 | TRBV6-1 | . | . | TGTGCCAGCAGTGAGCGCCCTGCCTCTGGAAACACCATATATTTT | CASSERPASGNTIYF
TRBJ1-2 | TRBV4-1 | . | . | TGCGCCAGCAGCCAAGCAGAGACAGGCCTAGGCTACACCTTC | CASSQAETGLGYTF
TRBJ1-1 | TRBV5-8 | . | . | TGTGCCAGCAGTCCGAGGGTGGGTGGCACTGAAGCTTTCTTT | CASSPRVGGTEAFF
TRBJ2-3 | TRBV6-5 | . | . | TGTGCCAGCAGTTACAGCAATACGCAGTATTTT | CASSYSNTQYF
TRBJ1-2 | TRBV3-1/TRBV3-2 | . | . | TGTGCCAGCAGCCAAGATTTCGCGGGGAGCTATGGCTACACCTTC | CASSQDFAGSYGYTF
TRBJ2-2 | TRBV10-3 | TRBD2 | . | TGTGCCATCATGCTAGCGGGACCCACCGGGGAGCTGTTTTTT | CAIMLAGPTGELFF
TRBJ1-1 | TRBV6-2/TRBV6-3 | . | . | TGTGCCAGCAGCCAAGCCGCCGGGACTCTCTTGATGAACACTGAAGCTTTCTTT | CASSQAAGTLLMNTEAFF
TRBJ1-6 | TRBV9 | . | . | TGTGCCAGCAGTCTATCCGGGAGCGATAATTCACCCCTCCACTTT | CASSLSGSDNSPLHF
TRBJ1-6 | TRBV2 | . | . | TGTGCCAGCAACGAACAGGGAGACGATTCACCCCTCCACTTT | CASNEQGDDSPLHF
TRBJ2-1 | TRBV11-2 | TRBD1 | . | TGTGCCAGCAGCCCCGACAGGGTCTACAATGAGCAGTTCTTC | CASSPDRVYNEQFF
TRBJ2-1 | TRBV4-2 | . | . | TGTGCCAGCAGCCAAGTGACCGGGAGCTCCTACAATGAGCAGTTCTTC | CASSQVTGSSYNEQFF
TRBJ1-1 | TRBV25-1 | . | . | TGTGCTAGCCAGGAAAACACTGAAGCTTTCTTT | CASQENTEAFF
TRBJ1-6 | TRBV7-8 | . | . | TGTGCCAGCACCTATATAAGGGGAAATTCACCCCTCCACTTT | CASTYIRGNSPLHF
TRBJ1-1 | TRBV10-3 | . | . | TGTGCCATCAGTACCTCAGTGAACACTGAAGCTTTCTTT | CAISTSVNTEAFF
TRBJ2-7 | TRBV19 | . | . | TGTGCCAGTAGTAACATCGGACAGACAGGCGAGCAGTACTTC | CASSNIGQTGEQYF
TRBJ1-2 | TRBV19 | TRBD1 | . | TGTGCCAGTAGTGACGACAGGGTCTCACGTAACTATGGCTACACCTTC | CASSDDRVSRNYGYTF
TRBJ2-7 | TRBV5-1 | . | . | TGCGCCAGCAACCTGGATTCCCGGACGGGAACCTACGAGCAGTACTTC | CASNLDSRTGTYEQYF
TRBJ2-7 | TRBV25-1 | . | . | TGTGCCAGCACAGGGAATTACGAGCAGTACTTC | CASTGNYEQYF
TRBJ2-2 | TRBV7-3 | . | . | TGTGCCAGCAGCTATACTAGCACCGGGGAGCTGTTTTTT | CASSYTSTGELFF
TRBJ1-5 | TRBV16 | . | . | TGTGCCAGCAGCCAATCAACGGGATCCGGGACCCAGCATTTT | CASSQSTGSGTQHF
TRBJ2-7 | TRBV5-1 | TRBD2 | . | TGCGCCAGCAGCCCGGACTACGGGGGGGGCAAGCAGTACTTC | CASSPDYGGGKQYF
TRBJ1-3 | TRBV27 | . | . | TGTGCCAGCAGGGGAGAGTCTAGCTCTGGAAACACCATATATTTT | CASRGESSSGNTIYF
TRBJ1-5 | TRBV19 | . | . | TGTGCCAGTAGTATCCCGAGGGTGGCGGGTAATCAGCCCCAGCATTTT | CASSIPRVAGNQPQHF
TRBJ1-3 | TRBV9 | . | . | TGTGCCAGCAGCGTAGCTCCCGGGGACTCTGGAAACACCATATATTTT | CASSVAPGDSGNTIYF
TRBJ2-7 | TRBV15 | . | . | TGTGCCACCAGCAGAGACTTACAGGGAGTAGGTGAGCAGTACTTC | CATSRDLQGVGEQYF
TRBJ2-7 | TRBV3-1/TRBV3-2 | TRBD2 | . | TGTGCCAGCAGCCAGTCAGCGGGAGCGAAATCCTACGAGCAGTACTTC | CASSQSAGAKSYEQYF
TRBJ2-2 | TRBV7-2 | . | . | TGTGCCAGCAGTTCGACAGCGAACACCGGGGAGCTGTTTTTT | CASSSTANTGELFF
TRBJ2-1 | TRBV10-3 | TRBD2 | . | TGTGCCATCAGTGAAGGGGCTAGCGGAAACAATGAGCAGTTCTTC | CAISEGASGNNEQFF
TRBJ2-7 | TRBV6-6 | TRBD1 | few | TGTGCCAGCAGCAACAGGGGCTCCTACGAGCAGTACTTC | CASSNRGSYEQYF
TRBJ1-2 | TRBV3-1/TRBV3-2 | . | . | TGTGCCAGCAGCTCAAGGGTCAGGGGCTCCTATGGCTACACCTTC | CASSSRVRGSYGYTF
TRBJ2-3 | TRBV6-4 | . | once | TGTGCCAGCAGTCCCCAGTGGGGCGCAGATACGCAGTATTTT | CASSPQWGADTQYF
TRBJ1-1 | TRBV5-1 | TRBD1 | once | TGCGCCAGCAGCTTGGGGACAGGGACGAACACTGAAGCTTTCTTT | CASSLGTGTNTEAFF
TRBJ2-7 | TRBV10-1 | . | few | TGCGCCAGCAGTCCCGGAGGGGCCACCTACGAGCAGTACTTC | CASSPGGATYEQYF
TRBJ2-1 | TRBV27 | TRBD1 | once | TGTGCCAGCAGTTTAACCGGGACAGGGTCGAATGAGCAGTTCTTC | CASSLTGTGSNEQFF
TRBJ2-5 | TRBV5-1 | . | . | TGCGCCAGCAGCGTACACGGGACTGTGCCACAAGAGACCCAGTACTTC | CASSVHGTVPQETQYF
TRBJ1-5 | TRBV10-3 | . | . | TGTGCCATCAGTGAGTCCCGGGGTCAGCCCCAGCATTTT | CAISESRGQPQHF
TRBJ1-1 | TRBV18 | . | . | TGTGCCAGCTCACCAGGGCCCAGGGTCACTGAAGCTTTCTTT | CASSPGPRVTEAFF
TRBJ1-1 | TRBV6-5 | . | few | TGTGCCAGCAGCGATGGGTCGGGGGTGAACACTGAAGCTTTCTTT | CASSDGSGVNTEAFF
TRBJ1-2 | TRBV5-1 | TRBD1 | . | TGCGCCAGCAGCTTGGGACAGGGGGGCTATGGCTACACCTTC | CASSLGQGGYGYTF
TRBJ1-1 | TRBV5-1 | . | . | TGCGCCAGCAGCCAAGCTTGGGGCGCGGAGAACACTGAAGCTTTCTTT | CASSQAWGAENTEAFF